The clone carrying this T cell receptor beta chain was picked up one time. The source of the sample is a study of T cells after yellow fever vaccination. Trimming removed 2 bases from V and 3 bases from J, with 16 bases in between. Germline-derived CDR1 and CDR2 are MNHNY and SVGAGI (reference sequence). CDR3 length equals 16 residues. Via MiXCR, TCRdb re-called the 5' RACE reads, giving one row per CDR3 protein. The sample holds 130,000 or so distinct CDR3 sequences, around 15% seen once. The source was CD8+ T cells sorted from PBMCs, collected 5 days after the yellow fever booster vaccination. The gene calls are TRBV6-6 and TRBJ1-1; tentative D call: TRBD1 (5 bases). The receptor's source is a man younger than 35 who received the YFV17D yellow fever vaccine. For the CDR3, the DNA is TGTGCCAGCAGTTACCTGGGGCGGACAAGGGACACTGAAGCTTTCTTT. Translating gives CASSYLGRTRDTEAFF.